The clone carrying this TCR beta chain has just a few counts. Its antigen is still unknown. This record comes from a study of T cell responses to AZD1222 COVID-19 vaccine. Study results and caveats: Among the donors, most were white British and more were female, and clonal diversity was possibly underestimated. Breadth and depth of Spike-specific TCRs rose after two AZD1222 doses.

Trimming stripped 6 bases from V and 3 bases from J, with 12 bases between. Germline CDR1 reads MNHEY; CDR2 reads SMNVEV (reference sequence). This CDR3 contains 13 residues. Researchers grouped second doses given at about 4 or about 12 weeks into one pool. Using immunoSEQ multiplex PCR, the repertoire was profiled, and TCRdb retains in-frame clones only, with some absent. This sample carries about 72,000 clones, 89% of them seen once, and the ten largest clones take 28%. This rearrangement joins TRBV27 to TRBJ2-7, with D possibly being TRBD1 or TRBD2 (5 bases each). The receptor's source is an adult who received the AZD1222 COVID-19 vaccine. The sequences come from peripheral blood, collected 28 days after the second AZD1222 dose. CDR3 nucleotides: TGTGCCAGCAGACCGGGGCCTTACTACGAGCAGTACTTC. It yields the protein CASRPGPYYEQYF.